The rows below give T cell receptor beta chains drawn from one sample of a study of blood T cells in healthy people across ages. TCRdb reprocessed the 5' RACE reads with MiXCR, giving one entry per CDR3 protein. This table has 750,000 to 950,000 distinct CDR3 sequences, about 53% appearing once. Sequences were obtained from blood. These receptors originate from a man at least 80 years old in good health. Each CDR3 is given with its conserved first and last residue. The order of the fields is CDR3 length, clone size, V gene, J gene, CDR3 protein. For some rows the clone size is stated as once, few or many, or as a class when expanded; others skip it.

length: 17; size: .; V: TRBV3-1; J: TRBJ2-6; CDR3: CASSPTGATSGANVLTF
length: 14; size: .; V: TRBV6-2/TRBV6-3; J: TRBJ2-3; CDR3: CASLGGSPADTQYF
length: 13; size: .; V: TRBV29-1; J: TRBJ2-5; CDR3: CSVRQRIQETQYF
length: 15; size: .; V: TRBV14; J: TRBJ1-1; CDR3: CASSQDRFRNTEAFF
length: 13; size: few; V: TRBV7-9; J: TRBJ1-2; CDR3: CASSLEQSYGYTF
length: 12; size: .; V: TRBV2; J: TRBJ2-1; CDR3: CASSTGANEQFF
length: 19; size: .; V: TRBV20-1; J: TRBJ1-5; CDR3: CSAREGRTGPRKPDQPQHF
length: 13; size: few; V: TRBV28; J: TRBJ1-4; CDR3: CASRSPGTEKLFF
length: 14; size: .; V: TRBV12-3/TRBV12-4; J: TRBJ2-1; CDR3: CASSFRGFYNEQFF
length: 16; size: .; V: TRBV29-1; J: TRBJ2-1; CDR3: CSVEGRRQGSYNEQFF
length: 12; size: .; V: TRBV30; J: TRBJ2-7; CDR3: CAWSPQDYEQYF